This T cell receptor beta chain came from a study of early T cells in non-severe SARS-CoV-2 infection. Background on the study: Whole-blood bulk RNA, unsorted, was sequenced, and chains were unpaired. Findings of the study overall: CD4 and private specificities were missed by VDJdb matching, which favored anti-spike CD8 responses.

Germline lookup yields CDR1 MNHEY and CDR2 SMNVEV (reference sequence). J gave up 0 bases and V 6 bases, and 8 bases lay outside the gene matches. The length of the CDR3 is 16 residues. Unique molecular identifiers were attached to individual cDNA molecules. TCRdb re-called the 5' RACE reads with MiXCR, one entry per CDR3 protein. Of just under 65,000 distinct CDR3 sequences in the sample, around 10% are singletons; the top ten hold just under 3%. This clonotype was seen many times. The antigen remains unidentified. This specimen was whole blood, taken at baseline. This clonotype was sampled from an adult who was a healthcare worker with PCR-confirmed SARS-CoV-2 infection or an uninfected control (not recorded which). The chain links TRBV27 to TRBJ2-1; 7 bases fit TRBD2. The CDR3 loop is CASSLRGVPSYNEQFF. The CDR3 region has the DNA TGTGCCAGCAGCCTCCGGGGGGTACCCTCCTACAATGAGCAGTTCTTC.